This T cell receptor (beta chain) was sequenced during a study of T cell responses to AZD1222 COVID-19 vaccine. Study-wide points: CD4 TCRs linked to vaccination spanned spike, dominating at 160-218 and 743-854. Researchers took repertoire samples only after the peak T cell response had come. Mostly white British, mostly female donors; authors suggested clonal diversity may be underestimated.

Only one count was recorded for this clone. Its antigen is undetermined. This CDR3 region has 14 residues. Germline CDR1 SEHNR, CDR2 FQNEAQ (reference sequence). Trimming cost V 1 base and J 0 bases, with 4 bases left between them. The table came from immunoSEQ multiplex PCR; TCRdb's copy has only in-frame clones and leaves some out. Among about 110,000 clones listed, around nine tenths were seen once. The chain uses TRBV7-9 and TRBJ1-5; D unclear. The sample consisted of peripheral blood, taken on day 0 of AZD1222 vaccination. The sequence came from an adult in good health. CDR3 DNA sequence: TGTGCCAGCAGCTTAGGTGATAGCAATCAGCCCCAGCATTTT. Its translation is CASSLGDSNQPQHF. Combining the CDR3 with reference TRBV7-9 and TRBJ1-5 gives the whole variable domain DTGVSQNPRHKITKRGQNVTFRCDPISEHNRLYWYRQTLGQGPEFLTYFQNEAQLEKSRLLSDRFSAERPKGSFSTLEIQRTEQGDSAMYLCASSLGDSNQPQHFGDGTRLSIL.